This TCR beta chain was observed in a study of control samples from healthy donors and cancer patients. Germline V lookup: CDR1 SGHNT, CDR2 YYREEE (reference sequence). V was clipped by 0 bases and J by 0 bases, with 12 bases between them. The CDR3 spans 16 residues. The protocol was immunoSEQ multiplex PCR, while the TCRdb copy is restricted to in-frame clones and leaves out a portion. The table shows some 120,000 clones, with more than 80% occurring only once. The chain employs TRBV5-4 and TRBJ2-5; D possibly corresponds to TRBD2 (5 bases). The material sequenced was blood. The receptor's source is a man aged 18-30 years in good health. CDR3 loop: CASSLAGIANQETQYF. CDR3 in DNA: TGTGCCAGCAGCTTGGCCGGGATAGCGAACCAAGAGACCCAGTACTTC.